A selection of T cell receptor beta chains follows, all from one sample in a study of cytomegalovirus exposure and HLA in healthy donors. Libraries were prepared by immunoSEQ multiplex PCR; TCRdb keeps only in-frame clonotypes and omits some of them. Of approximately 100,000 clones in the sample, about three quarters were seen once. Sequenced: PBMCs. These receptors all come from a man between 60 and 70 years old in good health and CMV-seropositive. Each CDR3 is given with its conserved first and last residue. The D gene is left open where the match is weak. Not all rows give a size; the values are once, few, many and, for expanded clones, a class.

abundance | j_gene | v_gene | d_gene | CDR3nt | CDR3aa
NA | TRBJ1-1 | TRBV6-4 | NA | TGTGCCAGCAGTGACAGACCCTCAGGGGTCACTGAAGCTTTCTTT | CASSDRPSGVTEAFF
NA | TRBJ2-3 | TRBV7-9 | TRBD2 | TGTGCCAGCAGCAGAATATGGACTAGCGGGGGGGGAGTGGATACGCAGTATTTT | CASSRIWTSGGGVDTQYF
NA | TRBJ2-3 | TRBV4-3 | TRBD2 | TGCGCCAGCAGCCATGTCTCTAGCGGGGGCACAGATACGCAGTATTTT | CASSHVSSGGTDTQYF
NA | TRBJ1-5 | TRBV2 | TRBD1 | TGTGCCAGCAATACAGGACAGGGTTGGAATCAGCCCCAGCATTTT | CASNTGQGWNQPQHF
NA | TRBJ2-1 | TRBV6-5 | TRBD2 | TGTGCCAGCAGCCGGACTAGCGGGGGGCCCCGTGAGCAGTTCTTC | CASSRTSGGPREQFF
NA | TRBJ2-2 | TRBV5-4 | NA | TGTGCCAGCAGCTTGAATAGGGGGTCGAACACCGGGGAGCTGTTTTTT | CASSLNRGSNTGELFF
NA | TRBJ1-1 | TRBV27 | TRBD1 | TGTGCCAGCAGTTTATGGACAGGGGCTATGAACACTGAAGCTTTCTTT | CASSLWTGAMNTEAFF
NA | TRBJ1-4 | TRBV27 | NA | TGTGCCAGCAGTTTACGACTGGTCCAAAGGGAAAAACTGTTTTTT | CASSLRLVQREKLFF
few | TRBJ2-7 | TRBV13 | TRBD2 | TGTGCCAGCAGCGTAAAAGGACTAGGGTTGGGTACCTACGAGCAGTACTTC | CASSVKGLGLGTYEQYF
few | TRBJ2-7 | TRBV10-1 | NA | TGCGCCAGCAGTGATAGCCCTCCAAGAAACGAGCAGTACTTC | CASSDSPPRNEQYF
NA | TRBJ2-3 | TRBV7-9 | TRBD1 | TGTGCCAGCAGCTCACGATTGGGACAGACTTTCACAGATACGCAGTATTTT | CASSSRLGQTFTDTQYF
NA | TRBJ1-1 | TRBV7-2 | TRBD1 | TGTGCCAGCAGCCTACTGACAGGGACTGAAGCTTTCTTT | CASSLLTGTEAFF
NA | TRBJ2-2 | TRBV2 | NA | TGTGCCAGCAGCCCTCTAATACAGATCACCGGGGAGCTGTTTTTT | CASSPLIQITGELFF
NA | TRBJ2-5 | TRBV19 | TRBD2 | TGTGCCAGTAGTCGAGGGGAGGGGAAGAGGGAGACCCAGTACTTC | CASSRGEGKRETQYF
NA | TRBJ1-5 | TRBV27 | TRBD1 | TGTGCCAGCAGGCCCTTGATAGGGGGCAGCGGTCAGCCCCAGCATTTT | CASRPLIGGSGQPQHF
NA | TRBJ1-5 | TRBV5-8 | NA | TGTGCCAGCAGCTTGCGGGGAGAGGAGGGGCAGCCCCAGCATTTT | CASSLRGEEGQPQHF
NA | TRBJ2-3 | TRBV5-1 | TRBD2 | TGCGCCAGCAGCCCGGGACTAGCGGGGCTTAGCACAGATACGCAGTATTTT | CASSPGLAGLSTDTQYF
NA | TRBJ1-3 | TRBV28 | TRBD1 | TGTGCCAGCAACCTACAGGGGAGCGGTAGAAACACCATATATTTT | CASNLQGSGRNTIYF
NA | TRBJ2-5 | TRBV7-3 | TRBD1 | TGTGCCAGCAGCTCCGAAAGGGCCTACAGGGGGTACCAAGAGACCCAGTACTTC | CASSSERAYRGYQETQYF
NA | TRBJ2-7 | TRBV2 | NA | TGTGCCAGCGACAGCCCCGGCTCCTACGAGCAGTACTTC | CASDSPGSYEQYF
many | TRBJ1-5 | TRBV10-3 | NA | TGTGCCATCTCCTCGGTGGTCAATCAGCCCCAGCATTTT | CAISSVVNQPQHF
NA | TRBJ2-7 | TRBV7-9 | NA | TGTGCCAGCAGCCCGGACAGCGATTACGAGCAGTACTTC | CASSPDSDYEQYF
NA | TRBJ1-1 | TRBV6-5 | NA | TGTGCCAGCAGTTCCATGGAGGTGGTTAACACTGAAGCTTTCTTT | CASSSMEVVNTEAFF
NA | TRBJ2-3 | TRBV28 | NA | TGTGCCAGCAGCGAACAGGGCTTCACAGATACGCAGTATTTT | CASSEQGFTDTQYF
NA | TRBJ1-2 | TRBV28 | TRBD1 | TGTGCCAGCAGCCAGGACAGGGTCTATGGCTACACCTTC | CASSQDRVYGYTF
NA | TRBJ2-5 | TRBV5-1 | NA | TGCGCCAGCAGCGCTGTTTTCAGGTACAGCGAGACCCAGTACTTC | CASSAVFRYSETQYF
NA | TRBJ2-3 | TRBV11-2 | NA | TGTGCCAGCAGCCCATTGCGGGGTAGGAGCACAGATACGCAGTATTTT | CASSPLRGRSTDTQYF
NA | TRBJ1-6 | TRBV11-2 | NA | TGTGCCAGCAGCTTAAGACTTCGCACCTTCCCCTATAATTCACCCCTCCACTTT | CASSLRLRTFPYNSPLHF
NA | TRBJ2-1 | TRBV5-5 | TRBD2 | TGTGCCAGCAGTATGGGGTCTAGCGGGGGGGCCAATGAGCAGTTCTTC | CASSMGSSGGANEQFF
NA | TRBJ2-2 | TRBV10-3 | NA | TGTGCCATCAGTGAGTCTGGACAGAAGAACACCGGGGAGCTGTTTTTT | CAISESGQKNTGELFF
NA | TRBJ1-2 | TRBV6-4 | TRBD1 | TGTGCCAGCAGTTCGGACAGGGCTAACTATGGCTACACCTTC | CASSSDRANYGYTF
NA | TRBJ2-2 | TRBV19 | NA | TGTGCCAGTAGACCCAAAACGGTATCCGGGGAGCTGTTTTTT | CASRPKTVSGELFF
few | TRBJ1-3 | TRBV5-4 | NA | TGTGCCAGCAGCTTGGGGACAATGGACTCTGGAAACACCATATATTTT | CASSLGTMDSGNTIYF
NA | TRBJ1-5 | TRBV5-1 | NA | TGCGCCAGCAGCTTGGACGGACAGTCGTATCAGCCCCAGCATTTT | CASSLDGQSYQPQHF
NA | TRBJ1-4 | TRBV5-4 | NA | TGTGCCAGCAGCGAAGGTTCGGGCAGGGTGGGGGAAAAACTGTTTTTT | CASSEGSGRVGEKLFF
few | TRBJ2-1 | TRBV7-7 | TRBD1 | TGTGCCAGCAGCTTCAAGACAGGGCCCTACAATGAGCAGTTCTTC | CASSFKTGPYNEQFF
NA | TRBJ1-4 | TRBV6-1 | NA | TGTGCCAGCAAGGGCCCCGGGGGAAAAAAGGAAAAACTGTTTTTT | CASKGPGGKKEKLFF
NA | TRBJ2-2 | TRBV19 | NA | TGTGCCAGTAGTCCCCCGGTGGGGCAGCCCCTTTCGTCGCTGTTTTTT | CASSPPVGQPLSSLFF
NA | TRBJ1-5 | TRBV19 | TRBD1 | TGTGCCAGTAGCGCAGGGGGTGGACAGCCCCAGCATTTT | CASSAGGGQPQHF
NA | TRBJ1-5 | TRBV2 | TRBD1 | TGTGCCAGCAGTGAAGCGGGACAGGGTATTCAGCCCCAGCATTTT | CASSEAGQGIQPQHF
few | TRBJ2-5 | TRBV4-1 | TRBD2 | TGTGCCAGCAGCCAAGAGCGGGGGGGCCAAGAGACCCAGTACTTC | CASSQERGGQETQYF
NA | TRBJ2-1 | TRBV5-4 | NA | TGTGCCAGCAGACCTCGGGGGGCCGCATACAATGAGCAGTTCTTC | CASRPRGAAYNEQFF
NA | TRBJ2-3 | TRBV7-6 | TRBD2 | TGTGCCAGCAGCCTCGGGACTAGCAGAGGCACAGATACGCAGTATTTT | CASSLGTSRGTDTQYF
NA | TRBJ2-7 | TRBV7-2 | TRBD2 | TGTGCCAGCAGCTTAGCTAGCGGGGGCTTCTACGAGCAGTACTTC | CASSLASGGFYEQYF
once | TRBJ1-2 | TRBV27 | NA | TGTGCCAGCAGTGCACAATACAGGGATGGCTACACCTTC | CASSAQYRDGYTF
once | TRBJ1-1 | TRBV5-4 | NA | TGTGCCAGCAGCTTGGAAAGCTACACTGAAGCTTTCTTT | CASSLESYTEAFF
NA | TRBJ2-7 | TRBV29-1 | NA | TGCAGCGTCTTACAGGGATACGAGCAGTACTTC | CSVLQGYEQYF
once | TRBJ1-2 | TRBV7-9 | NA | TGTGCCAGCAGCTTAGTGGGCGCTAACTATGGCTACACCTTC | CASSLVGANYGYTF
NA | TRBJ1-2 | TRBV5-1 | NA | TGCGCCAGCAGCTTGGACACAGCCTTAGGCTATGGCTACACCTTC | CASSLDTALGYGYTF
NA | TRBJ1-4 | TRBV5-1 | TRBD1 | TGCGCCAGCAGCACAGGGGGCTCCGGCGAAAAACTGTTTTTT | CASSTGGSGEKLFF
NA | TRBJ1-1 | TRBV18 | TRBD1 | TGTGCCAGCTCACCAACTCGACAGGGGGCGCGAACTGAAGCTTTCTTT | CASSPTRQGARTEAFF
NA | TRBJ1-1 | TRBV6-1 | NA | TGTGCCAGCAGTGAAGTTGTGAGAGCTGAAGCTTTCTTT | CASSEVVRAEAFF
NA | TRBJ1-2 | TRBV19 | NA | TGTGCCAGTATGGGGGGAACCTATGGCTACACCTTC | CASMGGTYGYTF
NA | TRBJ1-2 | TRBV28 | NA | TGTGCCAGCAGTCAGACAGTTGACTATGGCTACACCTTC | CASSQTVDYGYTF
NA | TRBJ2-7 | TRBV18 | NA | TGTGCCAGCTCACCTAGAGCAGGGTCCCACGAGCAGTACTTC | CASSPRAGSHEQYF
NA | TRBJ1-4 | TRBV6-5 | NA | TGTGCCAGCAGACTCCAGGGTACGGCTGAAAAACTGTTTTTT | CASRLQGTAEKLFF
NA | TRBJ2-7 | TRBV5-1 | TRBD1 | TGCGCCAGCAGCCTGACAGGGGCCTTGAACTTC | CASSLTGALNF
NA | TRBJ1-4 | TRBV5-5 | TRBD1 | TGTGCCAGCAGCCTGCTCGGGACAGGGGGCCGGGAAAAACTGTTTTTT | CASSLLGTGGREKLFF
NA | TRBJ1-5 | TRBV6-5 | NA | TGTGCCAGCAGTAACAGGGACCGTCAGCCCCAGCATTTT | CASSNRDRQPQHF